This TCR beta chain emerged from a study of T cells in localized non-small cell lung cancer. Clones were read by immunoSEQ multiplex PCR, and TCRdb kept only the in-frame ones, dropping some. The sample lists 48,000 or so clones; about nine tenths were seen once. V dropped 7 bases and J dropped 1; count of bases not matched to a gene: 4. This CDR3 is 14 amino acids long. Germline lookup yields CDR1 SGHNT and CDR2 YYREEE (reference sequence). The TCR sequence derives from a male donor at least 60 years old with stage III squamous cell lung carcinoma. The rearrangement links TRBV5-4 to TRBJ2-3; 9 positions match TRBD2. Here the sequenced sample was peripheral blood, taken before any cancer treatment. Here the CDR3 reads CASSERGGTDTQYF. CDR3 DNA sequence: TGTGCCAGCTCCGAGCGGGGGGGCACAGATACGCAGTATTTT. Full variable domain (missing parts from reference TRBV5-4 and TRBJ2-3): ETGVTQSPTHLIKTRGQQVTLRCSSQSGHNTVSWYQQALGQGPQFIFQYYREEENGRGNFPPRFSGLQFPNYSSELNVNALELDDSALYLCASSERGGTDTQYFGPGTRLTVL.